These T cell receptor beta chains were read from a single sample in a study of OX40 agonist ivuxolimab in advanced cancers. Data came from immunoSEQ multiplex PCR; TCRdb stores just in-frame clones and leaves some out. The repertoire holds about 48,000 clones, with about 87% as singletons. The sample consisted of CD4+ or CD8+ T cells sorted from blood, taken in a trial of the OX40 agonist ivuxolimab. These receptors were obtained from an adult with an advanced solid tumor such as melanoma, head and neck, liver or kidney cancer. Each CDR3 is given with its conserved first and last residue. D genes are given only for firm matches. Clone size is given for some rows only: seen once, a few or many times, or a class if the clone is expanded.

j_call cdr3_length clone_size v_call d_call cdr3_aa cdr3_nt
TRBJ1-5 14 . TRBV11-2 . CASSRGGTAQPQHF TGTGCCAGCAGCCGAGGGGGGACCGCTCAGCCCCAGCATTTT
TRBJ2-7 13 . TRBV5-6 TRBD1 CASSSTGGVEQYF TGTGCCAGCAGCTCGACAGGGGGCGTAGAGCAGTACTTC
TRBJ2-5 13 . TRBV7-9 . CASSPETDETQYF TGTGCCAGCAGCCCAGAGACCGATGAGACCCAGTACTTC
TRBJ1-2 14 . TRBV4-3 TRBD1 CASSQRGGAGGYTF TGCGCCAGCAGCCAGCGAGGGGGCGCGGGTGGCTACACCTTC
TRBJ1-1 13 . TRBV4-1 . CASSHQGPTEAFF TGCGCCAGCAGCCACCAGGGGCCCACTGAAGCTTTCTTT
TRBJ2-7 15 . TRBV6-5 . CASSYSEQPSYEQYF TGTGCCAGCAGTTACTCAGAACAGCCCTCCTACGAGCAGTACTTC
TRBJ2-1 14 . TRBV10-3 TRBD2 CAIGFGGAYNEQFF TGTGCCATCGGCTTCGGGGGGGCCTACAATGAGCAGTTCTTC
TRBJ2-2 13 few TRBV6-4 . CASSPGNTGELFF TGTGCCAGCAGTCCAGGGAACACCGGGGAGCTGTTTTTT
TRBJ2-5 11 . TRBV6-5 . CASRNQETQYF TGTGCCAGCAGGAACCAAGAGACCCAGTACTTC
TRBJ2-7 15 . TRBV7-9 TRBD1 CASSPPGQGAYEQYF TGTGCCAGCAGCCCTCCGGGACAGGGGGCCTACGAGCAGTACTTC
TRBJ2-1 15 . TRBV7-9 . CASSFQFPGPVEQFF TGTGCCAGCAGCTTCCAATTTCCGGGACCCGTTGAGCAGTTCTTC
TRBJ2-7 14 . TRBV4-3 TRBD1 CASSRGTGVYEQYF TGCGCCAGCAGCCGGGGGACAGGGGTTTACGAGCAGTACTTC
TRBJ2-2 10 . TRBV2 . CASRGGELFF TGTGCCAGCAGAGGCGGGGAGCTGTTTTTT
TRBJ1-1 15 . TRBV11-2 . CASSQSGATNTEAFF TGTGCCAGCAGTCAGAGTGGGGCTACGAACACTGAAGCTTTCTTT
TRBJ2-2 17 . TRBV7-3 . CASRPDNPGADTGELFF TGTGCCAGCAGGCCGGACAATCCCGGAGCGGACACCGGGGAGCTGTTTTTT
TRBJ1-6 15 . TRBV27 TRBD1 CASSQTGGPNSPLHF TGTGCCAGCAGTCAAACAGGGGGCCCTAATTCACCCCTCCACTTT
TRBJ2-7 13 . TRBV6-5 TRBD2 CASSYGEGLEQYF TGTGCCAGCAGTTACGGGGAGGGTCTCGAGCAGTACTTC
TRBJ2-3 14 . TRBV9 . CASSEGYSTDTQYF TGTGCCAGCAGCGAGGGCTATAGCACAGATACGCAGTATTTT
TRBJ1-1 15 . TRBV6-6 TRBD1 CASSYWTGGDTEAFF TGTGCCAGCAGTTACTGGACAGGGGGAGACACTGAAGCTTTCTTT
TRBJ1-5 14 . TRBV7-9 . CASSPGGSNQPQHF TGTGCCAGCAGCCCAGGTGGATCCAATCAGCCCCAGCATTTT
TRBJ2-3 14 . TRBV28 . CASSPRGSLDTQYF TGTGCCAGCAGTCCCAGGGGATCTTTAGATACGCAGTATTTT
TRBJ2-5 15 . TRBV9 TRBD1 CASSEQGISRETQYF TGTGCCAGCAGCGAACAGGGGATCTCTCGGGAGACCCAGTACTTC
TRBJ2-3 17 . TRBV9 TRBD2 CASSVTSGGDGTDTQYF TGTGCCAGCAGCGTAACTAGCGGGGGGGATGGCACAGATACGCAGTATTTT
TRBJ2-3 14 . TRBV27 . CASSFELSTDTQYF TGTGCCAGCAGTTTCGAACTCAGCACAGATACGCAGTATTTT
TRBJ2-2 13 . TRBV11-2 . CASRGPNTGELFF TGTGCCAGCAGAGGCCCGAACACCGGGGAGCTGTTTTTT
TRBJ2-7 15 . TRBV5-4 . CASSLAEEGSYEQYF TGTGCCAGCAGCTTGGCTGAGGAGGGCTCCTACGAGCAGTACTTC
TRBJ2-1 10 . TRBV7-9 . CVLDYNEQFF TGTGTGCTAGATTACAATGAGCAGTTCTTC
TRBJ2-3 16 . TRBV5-1 TRBD1 CASSSSGQRSTDTQYF TGCGCCAGCAGCTCTTCGGGACAGAGAAGCACAGATACGCAGTATTTT
TRBJ2-3 15 once TRBV28 . CASIQDSTPTDTQYF TGTGCCAGCATCCAAGACTCCACCCCCACAGATACGCAGTATTTT
TRBJ1-1 12 . TRBV5-4 . CASSAQGTEAFF TGTGCCAGCAGCGCACAGGGAACTGAAGCTTTCTTT
TRBJ2-5 15 . TRBV28 . CASSLGVPRGETQYF TGTGCCAGCAGCCTCGGGGTCCCCCGGGGAGAGACCCAGTACTTC
TRBJ2-1 16 . TRBV6-4 . CASSDFGVSSYNEQFF TGTGCCAGCAGTGACTTTGGCGTCAGCTCCTACAATGAGCAGTTCTTC
TRBJ2-5 15 . TRBV7-9 TRBD1 CASSQQGAVTETQYF TGTGCCAGCAGCCAACAGGGGGCTGTTACAGAGACCCAGTACTTC
TRBJ2-1 14 . TRBV27 . CASTVFGSYNEQFF TGTGCCAGCACCGTGTTCGGCTCCTACAATGAGCAGTTCTTC
TRBJ2-2 15 . TRBV6-4 TRBD2 CASSDPAGGTGELFF TGTGCCAGCAGTGACCCAGCGGGGGGCACCGGGGAGCTGTTTTTT
TRBJ2-1 13 . TRBV27 . CASSLSLHNEQFF TGTGCCAGCAGTTTAAGCCTGCACAATGAGCAGTTCTTC